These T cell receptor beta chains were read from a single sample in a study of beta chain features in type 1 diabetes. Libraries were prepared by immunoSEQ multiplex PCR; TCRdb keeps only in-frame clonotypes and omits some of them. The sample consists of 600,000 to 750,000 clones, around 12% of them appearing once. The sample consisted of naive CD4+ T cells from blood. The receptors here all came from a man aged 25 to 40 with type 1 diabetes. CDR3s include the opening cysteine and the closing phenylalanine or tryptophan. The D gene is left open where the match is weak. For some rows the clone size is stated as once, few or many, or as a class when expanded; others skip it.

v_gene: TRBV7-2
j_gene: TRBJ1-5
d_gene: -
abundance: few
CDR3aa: CASSLGQVGNQPQHF
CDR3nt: TGTGCCAGCAGCTTAGGACAGGTAGGCAATCAGCCCCAGCATTTT

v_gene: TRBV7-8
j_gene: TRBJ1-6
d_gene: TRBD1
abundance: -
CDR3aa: CASSFRQGNSPLHF
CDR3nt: TGTGCCAGCAGCTTTAGACAGGGCAATTCACCCCTCCACTTT

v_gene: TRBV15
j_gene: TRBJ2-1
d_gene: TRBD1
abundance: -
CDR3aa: CATSRDLGQDYNEQFF
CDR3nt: TGTGCCACCAGCAGAGATTTGGGACAGGACTACAATGAGCAGTTCTTC

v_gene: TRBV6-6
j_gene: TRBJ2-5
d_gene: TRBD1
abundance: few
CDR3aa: CASSTGQGQETQYF
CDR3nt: TGTGCCAGCAGTACGGGACAGGGTCAAGAGACCCAGTACTTC

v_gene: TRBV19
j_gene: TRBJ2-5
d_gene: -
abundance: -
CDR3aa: CASSEQETQYF
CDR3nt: TGTGCCAGTAGTGAACAAGAGACCCAGTACTTC

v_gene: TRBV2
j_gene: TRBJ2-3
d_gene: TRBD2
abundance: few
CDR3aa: CASSVSGRGTDTQYF
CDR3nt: TGTGCCAGCAGTGTCAGCGGGAGGGGGACAGATACGCAGTATTTT

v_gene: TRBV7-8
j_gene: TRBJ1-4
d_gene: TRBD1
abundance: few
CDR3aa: CASSLARQGGEKLFF
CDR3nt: TGTGCCAGCAGCTTAGCCCGGCAGGGGGGGGAAAAACTGTTTTTT

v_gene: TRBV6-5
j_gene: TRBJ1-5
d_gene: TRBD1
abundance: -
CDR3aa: CASSYSGTDDQPQHF
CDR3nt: TGTGCCAGCAGTTACTCGGGGACAGACGATCAGCCCCAGCATTTT

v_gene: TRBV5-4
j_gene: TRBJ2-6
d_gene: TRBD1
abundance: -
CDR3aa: CASSPKTGGPSGANVLTF
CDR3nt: TGTGCCAGCAGCCCGAAGACAGGGGGGCCCTCTGGGGCCAACGTCCTGACTTTC

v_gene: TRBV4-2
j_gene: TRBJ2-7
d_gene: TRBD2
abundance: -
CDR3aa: CASSQDRPSGGPSSYEQYF
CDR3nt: TGTGCCAGCAGCCAAGATCGCCCTAGCGGGGGGCCAAGCTCCTACGAGCAGTACTTC

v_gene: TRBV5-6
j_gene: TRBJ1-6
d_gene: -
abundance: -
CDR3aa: CASSLAGWSHSPLHF
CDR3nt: TGTGCCAGCAGCTTGGCAGGGTGGTCCCATTCACCCCTCCACTTT

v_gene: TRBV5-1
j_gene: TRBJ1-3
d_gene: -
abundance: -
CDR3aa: CASSPATSGNTIYF
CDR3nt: TGCGCCAGCAGCCCCGCTACGTCCGGAAACACCATATATTTT

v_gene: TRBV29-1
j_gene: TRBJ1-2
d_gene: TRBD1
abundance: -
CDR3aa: CSVPDRGFGYTF
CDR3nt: TGCAGCGTCCCCGACAGGGGATTTGGCTACACCTTC

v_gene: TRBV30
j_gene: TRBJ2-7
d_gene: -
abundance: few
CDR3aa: CAWSRGGYEQYF
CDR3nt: TGTGCCTGGAGCCGAGGTGGTTACGAGCAGTACTTC

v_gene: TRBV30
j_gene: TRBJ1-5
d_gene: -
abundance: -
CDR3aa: CAWSVGTPTQPQHF
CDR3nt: TGTGCCTGGAGTGTAGGGACTCCTACTCAGCCCCAGCATTTT

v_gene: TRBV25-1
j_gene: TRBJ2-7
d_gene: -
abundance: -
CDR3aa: CASSDLDYEQYF
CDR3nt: TGTGCCAGCAGTGACCTCGACTACGAGCAGTACTTC

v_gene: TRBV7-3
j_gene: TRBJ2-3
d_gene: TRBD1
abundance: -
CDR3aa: CASSLRGQGTDTQYF
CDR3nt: TGTGCCAGCAGCTTAAGGGGACAGGGCACAGATACGCAGTATTTT

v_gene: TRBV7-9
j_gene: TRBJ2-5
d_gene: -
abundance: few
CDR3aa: CASSTGGSPGLQETQYF
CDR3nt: TGTGCCAGCAGCACTGGAGGTTCCCCGGGCCTACAAGAGACCCAGTACTTC

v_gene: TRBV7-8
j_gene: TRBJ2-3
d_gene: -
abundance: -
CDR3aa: CASSFGQSTDTQYF
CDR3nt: TGTGCCAGCAGCTTTGGACAGAGCACAGATACGCAGTATTTT

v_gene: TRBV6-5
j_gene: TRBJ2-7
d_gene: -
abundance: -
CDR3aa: CASSYSDSSYEQYF
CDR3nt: TGTGCCAGCAGTTACTCAGACAGCTCCTACGAGCAGTACTTC

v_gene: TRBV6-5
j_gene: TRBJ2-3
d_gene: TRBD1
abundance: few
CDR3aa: CASSLRQGGTDTQYF
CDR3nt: TGTGCCAGCAGCCTCCGACAGGGAGGCACAGATACGCAGTATTTT

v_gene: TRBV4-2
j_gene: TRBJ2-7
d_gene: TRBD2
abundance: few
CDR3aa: CASSLAGVSYEQYF
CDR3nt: TGTGCCAGCAGCCTAGCGGGGGTCTCCTACGAGCAGTACTTC

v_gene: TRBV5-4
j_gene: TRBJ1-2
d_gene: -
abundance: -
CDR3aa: CASSLEAVQSGYTF
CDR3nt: TGTGCCAGCAGCTTGGAGGCAGTTCAATCTGGCTACACCTTC

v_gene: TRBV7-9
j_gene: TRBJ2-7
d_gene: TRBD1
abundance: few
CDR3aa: CASSLHGPLSTGGLGEQYF
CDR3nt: TGTGCCAGCAGCTTACACGGACCACTCTCGACAGGGGGCTTAGGCGAGCAGTACTTC

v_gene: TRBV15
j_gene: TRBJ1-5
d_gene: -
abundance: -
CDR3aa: CATSRDREPRQPQHF
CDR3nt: TGTGCCACCAGCAGAGATCGGGAACCCCGTCAGCCCCAGCATTTT

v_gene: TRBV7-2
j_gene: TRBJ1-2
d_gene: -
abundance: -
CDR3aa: CASSLRAGDGYTF
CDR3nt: TGTGCCAGCAGCTTAAGGGCAGGGGATGGCTACACCTTC

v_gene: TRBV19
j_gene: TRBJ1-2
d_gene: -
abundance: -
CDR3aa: CASTQGPNQNGYTF
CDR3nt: TGTGCCAGTACCCAGGGACCTAACCAGAATGGCTACACCTTC

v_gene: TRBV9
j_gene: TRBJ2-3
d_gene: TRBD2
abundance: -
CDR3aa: CASSDPGTSGGARLDTQYF
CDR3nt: TGTGCCAGCAGCGATCCCGGGACTAGCGGGGGGGCAAGGTTGGATACGCAGTATTTT

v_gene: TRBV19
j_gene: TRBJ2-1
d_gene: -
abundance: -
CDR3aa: CASSIAGSSYNEQFF
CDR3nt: TGTGCCAGTAGTATAGCAGGGAGCTCCTACAATGAGCAGTTCTTC

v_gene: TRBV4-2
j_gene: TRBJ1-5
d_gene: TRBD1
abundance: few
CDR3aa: CASSQEGQGGGQPQHF
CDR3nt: TGTGCCAGCAGCCAAGAGGGACAGGGAGGAGGGCAGCCCCAGCATTTT

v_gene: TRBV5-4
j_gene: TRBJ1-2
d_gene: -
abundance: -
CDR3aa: CASSSAKGDYGYTF
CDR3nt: TGTGCCAGCAGCTCTGCCAAGGGGGACTATGGCTACACCTTC

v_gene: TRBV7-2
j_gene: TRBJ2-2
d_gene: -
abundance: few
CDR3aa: CASSLAAPGELFF
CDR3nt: TGTGCCAGCAGCTTAGCAGCCCCCGGGGAGCTGTTTTTT

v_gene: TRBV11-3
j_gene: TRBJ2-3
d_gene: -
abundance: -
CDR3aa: CASSPNGRGRTDTQYF
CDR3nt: TGTGCCAGCAGCCCAAACGGGCGGGGGCGCACAGATACGCAGTATTTT

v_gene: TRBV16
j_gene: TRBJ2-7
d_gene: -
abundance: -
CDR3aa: CASSQGYREYEQYF
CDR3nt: TGTGCCAGCAGCCAAGGTTATAGGGAGTACGAGCAGTACTTC

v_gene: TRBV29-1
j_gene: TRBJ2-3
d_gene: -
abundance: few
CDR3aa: CSVGGGGGTDTQYF
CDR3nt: TGCAGCGTTGGCGGTGGCGGGGGCACAGATACGCAGTATTTT

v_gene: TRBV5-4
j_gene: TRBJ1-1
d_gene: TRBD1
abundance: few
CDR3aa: CASSEDRVNTEAFF
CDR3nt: TGTGCCAGCAGCGAGGACAGGGTGAACACTGAAGCTTTCTTT

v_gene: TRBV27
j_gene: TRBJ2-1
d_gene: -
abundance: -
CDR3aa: CASSLTDFPNEQFF
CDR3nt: TGTGCCAGCAGTTTAACGGACTTCCCCAATGAGCAGTTCTTC

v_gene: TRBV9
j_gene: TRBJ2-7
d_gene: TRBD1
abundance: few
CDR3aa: CASSVGHGQEDEQYF
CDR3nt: TGTGCCAGCAGCGTAGGTCATGGACAGGAGGACGAGCAGTACTTC

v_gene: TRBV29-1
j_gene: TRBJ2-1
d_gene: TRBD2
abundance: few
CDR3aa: CSVETLAGGSEQFF
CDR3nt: TGCAGCGTTGAAACCCTAGCGGGGGGATCTGAGCAGTTCTTC

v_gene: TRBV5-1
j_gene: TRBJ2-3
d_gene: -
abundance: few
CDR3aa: CASSWGGFTDTQYF
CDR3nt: TGCGCCAGCAGCTGGGGAGGTTTCACAGATACGCAGTATTTT

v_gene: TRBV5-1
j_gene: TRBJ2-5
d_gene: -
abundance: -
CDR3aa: CASSLRQGETQYF
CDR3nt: TGCGCCAGCAGCTTGAGGCAGGGTGAGACCCAGTACTTC

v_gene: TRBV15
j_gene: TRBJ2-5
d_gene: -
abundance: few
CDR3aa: CATSRDSSGQETQYF
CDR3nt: TGTGCCACCAGCAGAGATTCTTCTGGGCAAGAGACCCAGTACTTC

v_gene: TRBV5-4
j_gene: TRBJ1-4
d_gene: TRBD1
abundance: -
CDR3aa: CASNSGGGKLFF
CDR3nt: TGTGCCAGCAACTCAGGGGGCGGAAAACTGTTTTTT

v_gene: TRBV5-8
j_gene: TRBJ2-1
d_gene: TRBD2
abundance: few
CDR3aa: CASRSEGLAGDEQFF
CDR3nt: TGTGCCAGCAGATCCGAGGGTCTAGCGGGGGACGAGCAGTTCTTC

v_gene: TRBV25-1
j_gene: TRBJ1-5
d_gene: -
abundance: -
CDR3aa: CASRGGDGTLNQPQHF
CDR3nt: TGTGCCAGCAGAGGAGGGGACGGAACTCTCAATCAGCCCCAGCATTTT

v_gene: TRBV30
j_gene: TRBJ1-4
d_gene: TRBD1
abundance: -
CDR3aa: CAGGTGEKLFF
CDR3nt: TGTGCCGGAGGGACAGGTGAAAAACTGTTTTTT

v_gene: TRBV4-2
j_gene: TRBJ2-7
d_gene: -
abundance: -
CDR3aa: CASSQTGPIHEQYF
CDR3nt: TGTGCCAGCAGCCAAACAGGGCCCATTCACGAGCAGTACTTC

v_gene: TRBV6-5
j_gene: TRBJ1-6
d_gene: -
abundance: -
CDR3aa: CASSGLTYNSPLHF
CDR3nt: TGTGCCAGCAGTGGCTTAACCTATAATTCACCCCTCCACTTT

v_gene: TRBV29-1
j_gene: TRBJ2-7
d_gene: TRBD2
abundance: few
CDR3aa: CSALAGAKVEQYF
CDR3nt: TGCAGCGCCTTAGCGGGGGCTAAGGTAGAGCAGTACTTC

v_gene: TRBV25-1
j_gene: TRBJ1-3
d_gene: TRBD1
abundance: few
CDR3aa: CASSDDRANTIYF
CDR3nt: TGTGCCAGCAGTGACGACAGGGCTAACACCATATATTTT

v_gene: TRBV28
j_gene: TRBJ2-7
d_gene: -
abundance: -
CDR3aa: CASSFGFPSGTKDF
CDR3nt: TGTGCCAGCAGTTTCGGTTTTCCCTCGGGAACTAAGGACTTC

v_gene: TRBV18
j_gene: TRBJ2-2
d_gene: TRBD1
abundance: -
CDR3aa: CASSPTGTGETGELFF
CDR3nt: TGTGCCAGCTCACCAACCGGGACAGGGGAGACCGGGGAGCTGTTTTTT

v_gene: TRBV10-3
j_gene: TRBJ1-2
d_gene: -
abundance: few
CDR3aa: CAIRGSQANYGYTF
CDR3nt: TGTGCCATCAGGGGTAGCCAGGCTAACTATGGCTACACCTTC

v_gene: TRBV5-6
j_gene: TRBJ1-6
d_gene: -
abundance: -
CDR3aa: CASSYMDSTYSPLHF
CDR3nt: TGTGCCAGCAGCTATATGGACAGTACCTATTCACCCCTCCACTTT